These T cell receptor beta chains were read from a single sample in a study of PD-1 blockade in mismatch repair-deficient tumors. Some clones are missing from TCRdb's copy, which holds only in-frame ones; the method was immunoSEQ multiplex PCR. Here the sample spans 90,000 to 120,000 clones, about 79% being singletons. The source was peripheral blood, collected roughly 36 weeks after starting pembrolizumab. The receptors originated from an adult with mismatch repair-deficient cancer. Each CDR3 is given with its conserved first and last residue. Each record gives: V gene, CDR3 protein.

TRBV18	CASSLGGGNEKLFF
TRBV12-5	CASGFGTGGQETQYF
TRBV5-4	CASSRDQWQETQYF
TRBV5-6	CASSFLTALLNTEAFF
TRBV18	CASSKSGTGSTGELFF
TRBV10-2	CASSGTSGRAHEQFF
TRBV5-4	CASSLYRGSDTGELFF
TRBV25-1	CASTDVGQGAAEQYF
TRBV6-1	CASSPTSGEGNTQYF
TRBV4-1	CASSQELVRPEKLFF
TRBV5-8	CASSLVQGAIVMNTEAFF
TRBV4-1	CASSHMEISDEQYF
TRBV19	CASSIVSGRSSTDTQYF
TRBV29-1	CSVDDRGQNIQYF
TRBV25-1	CASSEVRGRIDGYTF
TRBV7-3	CASSPGGAANTGELFF
TRBV7-3	CASSLGLQGANEQFF
TRBV27	CASSADRMNTEAFF
TRBV9	CASSDGTGVNEQFF
TRBV1	CTSSRGTANNQPQHF
TRBV19	CASSIGGTGELFF
TRBV7-2	CASSLIMDSHNEKLFF
TRBV5-6	CASSLAATYEQYF
TRBV7-2	CASSPGTYEQYF
TRBV19	CASSSGDTQYF
TRBV7-3	CASSLGGKTEAFF
TRBV10-2	CASSRGENGYTF
TRBV5-5	CASSLSGGGGANVLTF
TRBV18	CASSPFQGAKKETQYF
TRBV18	CASSPAGKPEKLFF
TRBV29-1	CSAKTSYEQYF
TRBV6-1	CASREGDTIYF
TRBV9	CASSRRRVGGNEQYF
TRBV7-9	CASTRQGETQYF
TRBV11-2	CASSPGQGAYTGELFF
TRBV21-1	CASSNRGIAFF
TRBV18	CASSPGQGLQNTEAFF
TRBV5-1	CASIPTSGSVDEQFF
TRBV6-4	CASNSDRYQGRWNTEAFF
TRBV7-2	CASTLRAGNSYEQYF
TRBV11-2	CASSLANNEQFF
TRBV2	CASTKGGRGNEQFF
TRBV6-1	CASSNGPPTEAFF
TRBV30	CAWSPPRRLGGYTF
TRBV7-9	CASSPRDRASYEQYF
TRBV11-2	CASARTSLNEQFF
TRBV6-1	CASRGQAGLFF
TRBV9	CASSKTGDTYGYTF
TRBV27	CASSLWTSGYNEQFF